Below are 25 T cell receptor beta chains sequenced from a single sample in a study of cytomegalovirus exposure and HLA in healthy donors. Researchers ran the PCR with 60 Vbeta and 13 Jbeta primers. Some clones are missing from TCRdb's copy, which holds only in-frame ones; the method was immunoSEQ multiplex PCR. The profile covers more than 110,000 clones, with 70% to 80% appearing a single time and around 3.1% taken by the ten largest. Sequenced material: PBMCs. The receptors come from a female donor in good health and CMV-seronegative.

The rearrangement links TRBV9 to TRBJ2-1; TRBD2 matches 13 bases. V dropped 3 bases and J dropped 6; count of bases not matched to a gene: 0. The V gene's germline CDR1 is SGDLS and CDR2 YYNGEE. The length of the CDR3 is 14 residues. CDR3 in amino acids: CASSGTSGSNEQFF. DNA for the CDR3: TGTGCCAGCAGCGGGACTAGCGGGAGCAATGAGCAGTTCTTC.

This sequence joins TRBV28 and TRBJ1-2; D may be TRBD1 (5 bases). Germline CDR1 and CDR2: MDHEN and SYDVKM. V shed 7 bases and J shed 6 bases, with 18 bases lying between them. CDR3 length equals 14 residues. This chain's CDR3 is CASKGMGTADGYTF. CDR3 nucleotides: TGTGCCAGCAAGGGGATGGGAACCGCGGATGGCTACACCTTC.

The J gene is TRBJ2-1, the V gene TRBV5-1; the D is unclear. The V end lost 2 bases, the J end lost 9 bases, and 12 bases lay between the germline ends. The germline CDR1 and CDR2 sequences are SGHRS and YFSETQ. The CDR3 extends over 13 amino acids. The chain's CDR3 is CASSLSPSSEQFF. The DNA for the CDR3 is TGCGCCAGCAGCTTATCACCTTCCAGTGAGCAGTTCTTC.

The chain carries TRBV6-6 and TRBJ1-6; maybe TRBD1 (5 bases). The germline gives CDR1 MNHNY, CDR2 SVGAGI (reference sequence). The V end was cut by 6 bases, the J end by 7 bases, with 16 bases between. CDR3 size: 15 residues. The CDR3 sequence: CASSPPPGRNSPLHF. The CDR3 coding sequence is TGTGCCAGCAGCCCTCCCCCAGGGCGAAATTCACCCCTCCACTTT.

The rearrangement joins TRBV7-2 to TRBJ2-7, with D uncertain. V was shortened by 5 bases and J by 9 bases, with 11 bases between the two germline ends. In germline, CDR1 is SGHTA, CDR2 FQGNSA. This CDR3 region has 11 residues. The CDR3 nucleotides read TGTGCCAGCAGCAAAGTCAGGTGGCAGTACTTC. Its protein is CASSKVRWQYF. Full variable domain (outside the CDR3, taken from reference TRBV7-2 and TRBJ2-7): GAGVSQSPSNKVTEKGKDVELRCDPISGHTALYWYRQSLGQGLEFLIYFQGNSAPDKSGLPSDRFSAERTGGSVSTLTIQRTQQEDSAVYLCASSKVRWQYFGPGTRLTVT.

The rearrangement uses TRBV2 and TRBJ2-4; D may be TRBD1 (5 bases). CDR3 size: 15 residues. The V gene lost 3 bases and the J gene lost 0 bases, with 9 bases spanning the gap. The V gene's germline CDR1 is SNHLY and CDR2 FYNNEI. CDR3 loop: CASSDLGLAKNIQYF. CDR3 DNA: TGTGCCAGCAGTGACTTGGGGCTAGCCAAAAACATTCAGTACTTC. Filled out from reference TRBV2 and TRBJ2-4, the complete variable domain reads EPEVTQTPSHQVTQMGQEVILRCVPISNHLYFYWYRQILGQKVEFLVSFYNNEISEKSEIFDDQFSVERPDGSNFTLKIRSTKLEDSAMYFCASSDLGLAKNIQYFGAGTRLSVL.

V gene TRBV7-2 combines with J gene TRBJ2-3, with D perhaps matching TRBD2 (6 bases). CDR1 is SGHTA and CDR2 is FQGNSA in the germline V gene. V was cut by 3 bases and J by 1 base, with 11 bases left in between. This CDR3 comprises 15 residues. DNA for the CDR3: TGTGCCAGCAGCTTGTACGGGAGCGGCACAGATACGCAGTATTTT. This translates into CASSLYGSGTDTQYF.

The rearrangement links TRBV19 to TRBJ2-1; 11 bases fit TRBD2. There are 15 residues in the CDR3. Germline CDR1 is LNHDA and CDR2 is SQIVND (reference sequence). V was clipped by 7 bases and J by 6 bases; unmatched bases: 8. CDR3 residues: CASKGLAGIINEQFF. DNA of the CDR3: TGTGCCAGTAAAGGACTAGCGGGTATTATCAATGAGCAGTTCTTC.

About this clone itself: Germline and junction disagree at one end, which may indicate a read error. The chain employs TRBV19 and TRBJ1-3; D is unresolved. This CDR3 spans 9 amino acids. The germline gives CDR1 LNHDA, CDR2 SQIVND (reference sequence). In DNA form, the CDR3 reads TGCACACGTAGAAACACCATATATTTT. It codes for CTRRNTIYF.

This clone has just a few counts. The chain links TRBV27 to TRBJ2-2; 9 bases line up with TRBD2. The V segment lost 3 bases and the J segment 0 bases; nucleotides outside the gene matches: 2. The CDR3 is 16 residues long. Germline assignment: CDR1 MNHEY and CDR2 SMNVEV (reference sequence). The CDR3 loop is CASSFSGGTNTGELFF. The DNA for the CDR3 is TGTGCCAGCAGTTTTAGCGGGGGAACGAACACCGGGGAGCTGTTTTTT.

The chain has TRBV2 and TRBJ2-3, with D perhaps TRBD2 (6 bases). Between the trimmed V and J ends, which lost 6 bases and 5 bases, there was a span of 18 bases. There are 15 residues in the CDR3. Germline CDR1 and CDR2: SNHLY and FYNNEI. The CDR3 DNA reads as TGTGCCAGCAGGGCCTTCGGGGGTTCGGTAGATACGCAGTATTTT. It yields the protein CASRAFGGSVDTQYF.

Regarding this clone: The junction differs from germline at one of its ends, possibly a read error. The chain carries TRBV7-7 and TRBJ2-1; a possible D gene is TRBD2 (5 bases). Per germline, CDR1 SSHAT and CDR2 FNYEAQ (reference sequence). The CDR3 consists of 14 residues. CDR3 region: CASSRSRFSDEQFF. The DNA for the CDR3 is TGTGCTAGCAGCCGCTCCCGTTTTAGCGATGAGCAGTTCTTC.

The chain links TRBV18 to TRBJ1-5, with 8 bases identical to TRBD1. The V and J ends lost 2 bases and 0 bases, in that order; junction bases with no gene match: 6. CDR1 and CDR2 from the germline V gene are KGHSH and LQKENI. The CDR3 extends over 17 amino acids. This CDR3 reads CASSPGMGQVSNQPQHF. The CDR3 nucleotides read TGTGCCAGCTCACCAGGGATGGGACAGGTTAGCAATCAGCCCCAGCATTTT.

A few counts support this clone. The genes are TRBV5-1 and TRBJ2-7, with 10 bases identical to TRBD1. Per the germline V gene, CDR1 is SGHRS and CDR2 is YFSETQ. V lost 4 bases, J lost 4 bases, and 2 bases stayed unmatched. The CDR3 has 13 amino acids. The CDR3 sequence: CASSADRGYEQYF. CDR3 nucleotides: TGCGCCAGCAGCGCGGACAGGGGGTACGAGCAGTACTTC.

The gene calls are TRBV7-9 and TRBJ2-3; a weak D match, TRBD2 (6 bases). V shed 4 bases and J shed 2 bases, with 13 bases lying between them. CDR1 and CDR2 from the germline V gene are SEHNR and FQNEAQ (reference sequence). This CDR3 is built from 15 residues. CDR3 nucleotide sequence: TGTGCCAGCAGCTCTTCGGGACTCTCCACAGATACGCAGTATTTT. It codes for CASSSSGLSTDTQYF.

V usage is TRBV6-6 and J usage is TRBJ2-7; 10 nucleotides line up with TRBD2. The trim removed 6 bases at V and 6 bases at J, leaving 8 bases unmatched. Germline lookup yields CDR1 MNHNY and CDR2 SVGAGI (reference sequence). The CDR3 loop spans 14 amino acids. The CDR3 DNA is TGTGCCAGCAGCGAAAGCGGGAGGGAGGGCGAGCAGTACTTC. Protein product: CASSESGREGEQYF.

The V gene is TRBV9, the J gene TRBJ1-1, with D unclear. Trimming took 5 bases from V and 5 from J, leaving 13 bases between them. The V gene's germline CDR1 is SGDLS and CDR2 YYNGEE. This CDR3 has 13 amino acids. Here the CDR3 DNA reads TGTGCCAGCAGGGGAGGGAGTGGTACTGAAGCTTTCTTT. This gives the protein CASRGGSGTEAFF.

The chain has TRBV7-2 and TRBJ1-6; no firm D call. V was trimmed by 2 bases and J by 7 bases, leaving 9 bases between them. This CDR3 spans 14 amino acids. Germline V gene sequence: CDR1 SGHTA, CDR2 FQGNSA. The DNA of the CDR3 is TGTGCCAGCAGCTTAACACGGAGCAATTCACCCCTCCACTTT. It encodes CASSLTRSNSPLHF.

Only a few counts were recorded for this clone. This chain connects TRBV6-6 to TRBJ1-4; D unresolved. Deletions cut 4 bases from V and 7 bases from J, with 13 bases between. The CDR3 covers 14 residues. Germline-derived CDR1 and CDR2 are MNHNY and SVGAGI (reference sequence). The CDR3 nucleotides read TGTGCCAGCAGTTTCGCCGGAGCGGGTGAAAAACTGTTTTTT. The encoded protein is CASSFAGAGEKLFF.

This clone came up a few times. This chain joins TRBV7-8 and TRBJ2-3; TRBD2 matches 11 bases. V gave up 2 bases and J gave up 5 bases; unmatched junction bases: 3. CDR3 size: 15 residues. Germline CDR1 SGHVS, CDR2 FQNEAQ. CDR3 sequence (DNA): TGTGCCAGCAGCTTAACCGGACTAGCGGGAGATACGCAGTATTTT. Its translation: CASSLTGLAGDTQYF.

A single count supports this clone. This chain connects TRBV5-6 to TRBJ2-7; 11 nucleotides align to TRBD2. V lost 0 bases and J lost 3; bases outside the gene matches: 11. Germline lookup yields CDR1 SGHDT and CDR2 YYEEEE. CDR3 length equals 18 residues. Here the CDR3 DNA reads TGTGCCAGCAGCTTGGTTACTAGCGGGAGCCTCGGTTTCTACGAGCAGTACTTC. Translating gives CASSLVTSGSLGFYEQYF. Combining the CDR3 with reference TRBV5-6 and TRBJ2-7 gives the whole variable domain DAGVTQSPTHLIKTRGQQVTLRCSPKSGHDTVSWYQQALGQGPQFIFQYYEEEERQRGNFPDRFSGHQFPNYSSELNVNALLLGDSALYLCASSLVTSGSLGFYEQYFGPGTRLTVT.

This clone was observed a handful of times. The V gene is TRBV6-1, the J gene TRBJ1-3; a possible D gene is TRBD1 (5 bases). The germline V gene encodes CDR1 MNHNS and CDR2 SASEGT. CDR3 length equals 15 residues. The V end was cut by 8 bases, the J end by 0 bases, with 14 bases between. CDR3 loop: CASSRDSSSGNTIYF. The CDR3 bases are TGTGCCAGCTCTAGGGACTCGAGCTCTGGAAACACCATATATTTT.

The chain employs TRBV6-1 and TRBJ2-7, with a weak D call TRBD1 (5 bases). The CDR3 consists of 12 residues. V lost 2 bases, J lost 3 bases, and 5 bases lay in between. Per the germline V gene, CDR1 is MNHNS and CDR2 is SASEGT. The CDR3 DNA reads as TGTGCCAGCAGTGAACAGGGCTACGAGCAGTACTTC. The encoded protein is CASSEQGYEQYF.

V usage is TRBV5-6 and J usage is TRBJ2-5; a weak D match, TRBD2 (6 bases). V lost 0 bases, J lost 4 bases, and 10 bases lay in between. CDR3 length: 14 residues. Germline-derived CDR1 and CDR2 are SGHDT and YYEEEE. The CDR3 loop is CASSLGGGVETQYF. The CDR3 DNA reads TGTGCCAGCAGCTTGGGAGGCGGGGTAGAGACCCAGTACTTC.

V gene TRBV30 combines with J gene TRBJ2-3; D is possibly TRBD2 (5 bases). The ends were cut back, 5 bases at V and 2 bases at J, with 5 bases in the middle. The CDR3 has 11 residues. The V gene's germline CDR1 is GTSNPN and CDR2 SVGIG (reference sequence). The CDR3 sequence: CAWGLTDTQYF. As DNA, the CDR3 is TGTGCCTGGGGACTCACAGATACGCAGTATTTT.